The 9 T cell receptor beta chains given below trace back to one sample, sequenced in a study of shared clonotypes between healthy human individuals. Using immunoSEQ multiplex PCR, the repertoire was profiled, and TCRdb retains in-frame clones only, with some absent. The data show more than 900,000 clones, about 80% seen once. Sequencing was done on a sample of memory CD4+ T cells from PBMCs. The sample's subset: CD45RA-negative fraction. These receptors were collected from a man between 18 and 35 years old in good health. Some clones in this sample may be carry-over from other donors' samples.

The J gene is TRBJ1-1, the V gene TRBV11-3; the D gene is possibly TRBD1 (6 bases). Trimming shortened V by 5 bases and J by 11 bases, and 18 bases separated the two germline ends. The CDR3 length is 13 residues. Germline-derived CDR1 and CDR2 are SGHNT and YENEEA. The CDR3 spells CASSLNREGMAFF. The CDR3 nucleotides read TGTGCCAGCAGCCTTAACAGGGAAGGGATGGCTTTCTTT.

This chain joins TRBV11-2 and TRBJ2-1; a weak D match, TRBD2 (6 bases). Germline assignment: CDR1 SGHAT and CDR2 FQNNGV. There are 19 residues in the CDR3. With 5 bases removed from V and 3 bases from J, the gap between germline ends came to 26 bases. This CDR3 reads CASSPGGRLATKIYNEQFF. For the CDR3, the DNA is TGTGCCAGCAGCCCCGGTGGTAGGCTAGCGACGAAAATCTACAATGAGCAGTTCTTC.

The V gene is TRBV19, the J gene TRBJ2-5; D is possibly TRBD2 (6 bases). V lost 3 bases, J lost 3 bases, and 11 bases lay in between. This CDR3 comprises 14 residues. CDR1 is LNHDA and CDR2 is SQIVND in the germline V gene (reference sequence). The DNA of the CDR3 is TGTGCCAGTAGTATGGGCAGGGAGGAAGAGACCCAGTACTTC. Translated: CASSMGREEETQYF.

This sequence joins TRBV18 and TRBJ2-1; TRBD1 or TRBD2 may be the D gene (6 bases each). Trimming left V 3 bases short and J 2 bases short, with 14 bases between. The germline V gene encodes CDR1 KGHSH and CDR2 LQKENI. The CDR3 loop spans 16 amino acids. CDR3 coding DNA: TGTGCCAGCTCACCTCCCTGGGGGGCAGCCTACAATGAGCAGTTCTTC. Translation gives CASSPPWGAAYNEQFF.

The rearrangement uses TRBV10-3 and TRBJ2-5, with TRBD1 as a possible D gene (5 bases). The germline gives CDR1 ENHRY, CDR2 SYGVKD. The CDR3 extends over 13 amino acids. The ends were cut back, 0 bases at V and 5 bases at J, with 7 bases in the middle. In DNA form, the CDR3 reads TGTGCCATCAGTGAGTCAGGGGATGAGACCCAGTACTTC. It translates to CAISESGDETQYF.

V usage is TRBV25-1 and J usage is TRBJ1-1; D not resolved. The ends were cut back, 4 bases at V and 1 base at J, with 13 bases in the middle. This CDR3 region has 15 residues. Germline V gene data show CDR1 as MGHDK and CDR2 as SYGVNS. As DNA, the CDR3 is TGTGCCAGCAGTGGTGCACCGACCCAGAACACTGAAGCTTTCTTT. Its protein is CASSGAPTQNTEAFF.

V gene TRBV6-1 combines with J gene TRBJ2-7, with 7 bases that match TRBD1. Per the germline V gene, CDR1 is MNHNS and CDR2 is SASEGT. This CDR3 comprises 14 residues. V shed 7 bases, J shed 3 bases, and the junction held 9 bases outside the gene matches. CDR3 sequence reads: CASTNSWDSYEQYF. CDR3 sequence (DNA): TGTGCCAGCACAAATTCCTGGGACAGCTACGAGCAGTACTTC.

The CDR3 DNA follows: TGTGCCAGCAGCTTAGCACTAGCGGGAGGCTACGAGCAGTACTTC. Its translation is CASSLALAGGYEQYF. This chain joins TRBV7-9 and TRBJ2-7; TRBD2 matches 12 bases. The length of the CDR3 is 15 residues. The V gene end was trimmed by 0 bases and the J gene end by 3 bases; junction bases not matched to a gene: 0. CDR1 is SEHNR and CDR2 is FQNEAQ in the germline V gene (reference sequence).

This rearrangement joins TRBV11-3 to TRBJ2-2; TRBD2 might be the D (6 bases). This CDR3 spans 15 amino acids. V lost 1 base, J lost 6 bases, and 12 bases lay in between. Germline V CDR1 and CDR2: SGHNT, YENEEA. Here the CDR3 DNA reads TGTGCCAGCAGCTTAGGGAGGGGCCAGTCCGGGGAGCTGTTTTTT. Protein product: CASSLGRGQSGELFF.